These 28 T cell receptor beta chains originate from one sample sequenced in a study of CXCR3-negative and CXCR3-positive naive CD8 T cells. 5' RACE with UMI labels generated the TRB cDNA libraries. For each CDR3 protein, TCRdb gives one entry from its re-call of the 5' RACE reads, without DNA. Its table records about 50,000 distinct CDR3 sequences. Material for sequencing was naive CXCR3- CD8+ T cells from blood. Sample subset: CD45RO-CCR7+CD27+CD95- naive CD8+ T cells lacking CXCR3 (TNR3-). The receptors originated from a human donor in good health. Some clones in this sample may be carry-over from other donors' samples.

The J gene is TRBJ2-1, the V gene TRBV20-1; TCRdb calls TRBD2, which cannot be checked without DNA. Germline CDR1 is DFQATT and CDR2 is SNEGSKA (reference sequence). The CDR3 sequence is 17 residues long. This CDR3 reads CSAPTGSGGPYYNEQFF.

V usage is TRBV4-3 and J usage is TRBJ2-1; without DNA, the TCRdb call of TRBD1 cannot be checked. CDR1 is LGHNA, CDR2 YSLEER, per germline. The CDR3 sequence is 16 residues long. The CDR3 protein is CASSQGMGTPNNEQFF.

The genes are TRBV6-5 and TRBJ2-7; TCRdb's D call of TRBD1 is untestable without DNA. The CDR3 runs 15 residues. Germline loops: CDR1 MNHEY, CDR2 SVGAGI. This chain's CDR3 is CASSVATGVNYEQYF.

The CDR3 loop reads CSVGGTQGSGYTF. The chain has TRBV29-1 and TRBJ1-2; TCRdb's assignment of TRBD1 cannot be checked, as there is no DNA. The CDR3 length is 13 residues. The germline V gene has CDR1 SQVTM and CDR2 ANQGSEA.

The chain combines TRBV29-1 with TRBJ1-2; without DNA, the TCRdb call of TRBD1 cannot be checked. Germline CDR1 is SQVTM and CDR2 is ANQGSEA. This CDR3 is 13 amino acids long. CDR3 residues: CSVEPGGAYGYTF.

The chain employs TRBV29-1 and TRBJ2-2; TCRdb proposes TRBD2, but this gene call is untestable without DNA. The CDR3 totals 14 residues. From germline, CDR1 is SQVTM and CDR2 ANQGSEA. CDR3: CSVGDRALNGELFF.

The chain uses TRBV6-5 and TRBJ2-4. From germline, CDR1 is MNHEY and CDR2 SVGAGI. The CDR3 spans 11 residues. The chain's CDR3 is CATAAKNIQYF.

The chain recombines TRBV18 with TRBJ2-7. Germline V gives CDR1 KGHSH, CDR2 LQKENI. The CDR3 sequence is 15 residues long. CDR3 region: CASSPVRGSSYEQYF.

The CDR3 region is CASIWENYSNQPQHF. This chain joins TRBV28 and TRBJ1-5. Germline-derived CDR1 and CDR2 are MDHEN and SYDVKM. This CDR3 region has 15 residues. Together with reference TRBV28 and TRBJ1-5, the CDR3 gives the full variable domain: DVKVTQSSRYLVKRTGEKVFLECVQDMDHENMFWYRQDPGLGLRLIYFSYDVKMKEKGDIPEGYSVSREKKERFSLILESASTNQTSMYLCASIWENYSNQPQHFGDGTRLSIL.

V gene TRBV29-1 combines with J gene TRBJ2-2; TCRdb picks TRBD1, but there is no DNA to check that call. CDR3 length equals 13 residues. The germline gives CDR1 SQVTM, CDR2 ANQGSEA. The CDR3: CSVWTAEGGELFF.

The chain employs TRBV28 and TRBJ2-2; the TCRdb call, TRBD1, lacks DNA for checking. Germline CDR1 is MDHEN and CDR2 is SYDVKM. The CDR3 loop spans 13 amino acids. The CDR3 sequence: CAIGQGFTGELFF.

The chain has TRBV30 and TRBJ2-7; TCRdb reports TRBD1, a call that lacks DNA to check it against. Germline CDR1 reads GTSNPN; CDR2 reads SVGIG (reference sequence). The CDR3 has 14 residues. The CDR3 sequence: CAWSDGHKPYEQYF.

The chain recombines TRBV13 with TRBJ2-7; the TRBD2 assignment by TCRdb is unverifiable without DNA. There are 12 residues in the CDR3. The germline V gene encodes CDR1 PRHDT and CDR2 FYEKMQ (reference sequence). The CDR3 sequence: CASSLDWTKQYF.

The chain joins TRBV4-2 to TRBJ1-1; TCRdb selects TRBD1, and the lack of DNA leaves this call unchecked. The CDR3 is 18 amino acids. Germline V gene lookup returns CDR1 LGHNA and CDR2 YNFKEQ. CDR3 region: CASSQVYLQGVGNTEAFF.

This chain uses TRBV13 with TRBJ1-4; as DNA is missing, the TRBD1 call by TCRdb cannot be tested. This CDR3 spans 14 amino acids. Germline loops: CDR1 PRHDT, CDR2 FYEKMQ (reference sequence). CDR3: CASSRTGRTEKLFF.

This chain joins TRBV18 and TRBJ2-5; TCRdb designates TRBD2, a call that cannot be tested without DNA. Germline V gene sequence: CDR1 KGHSH, CDR2 LQKENI. The CDR3 is made up of 18 amino acids. CDR3 sequence: CASSPPSGGLPDKETQYF.

V gene TRBV15 combines with J gene TRBJ2-1; with no DNA, the TCRdb D assignment of TRBD1 cannot be verified. The CDR3 spans 15 residues. In germline, CDR1 is LNHNV, CDR2 YYDKDF (reference sequence). This CDR3 is CATSRETEQGGEQFF.

CDR3: CASSLTGGNEQFF. The chain combines TRBV5-1 with TRBJ2-1; there is no DNA to check the TCRdb D call of TRBD1. Looked up from germline, CDR1 is SGHRS and CDR2 is YFSETQ. The CDR3 runs 13 residues.

V usage is TRBV7-2 and J usage is TRBJ2-3; the TCRdb call, TRBD2, lacks DNA for checking. Germline V CDR1 and CDR2: SGHTA, FQGNSA. The CDR3 loop spans 15 amino acids. The CDR3 loop is CASSAAGTSEDTQYF.

This sequence joins TRBV19 and TRBJ2-1; lacking DNA, the TRBD1 call made by TCRdb goes unchecked. The length of the CDR3 is 14 residues. Per the germline V gene, CDR1 is LNHDA and CDR2 is SQIVND (reference sequence). CDR3 sequence reads: CASSIDSREGEQFF. The full variable domain, completed using reference TRBV19 and TRBJ2-1, is DGGITQSPKYLFRKEGQNVTLSCEQNLNHDAMYWYRQDPGQGLRLIYYSQIVNDFQKGDIAEGYSVSREKKESFPLTVTSAQKNPTAFYLCASSIDSREGEQFFGPGTRLTVL.

The chain combines TRBV20-1 with TRBJ2-1; TCRdb names TRBD1, which stays unverified in the absence of DNA. Germline values: CDR1 DFQATT, CDR2 SNEGSKA (reference sequence). The CDR3 consists of 15 residues. The CDR3 sequence is CSAREVGQSYNEQFF.

V usage is TRBV18 and J usage is TRBJ2-7; the D gene TCRdb calls, TRBD1, cannot be checked with no DNA. This CDR3 is 14 amino acids long. Germline assignment: CDR1 KGHSH and CDR2 LQKENI. The CDR3 sequence: CASSPPTGTYEQYF. Full variable domain (outside the CDR3, taken from reference TRBV18 and TRBJ2-7): NAGVMQNPRHLVRRRGQEARLRCSPMKGHSHVYWYRQLPEEGLKFMVYLQKENIIDESGMPKERFSAEFPKEGPSILRIQQVVRGDSAAYFCASSPPTGTYEQYFGPGTRLTVT.

This chain uses TRBV14 with TRBJ2-2; the D call from TCRdb, TRBD2, cannot be confirmed without DNA. Germline CDR1 reads SGHDN; CDR2 reads FVKESK. The CDR3 is 17 amino acids. The chain's CDR3 is CASSQPSGGADTGELFF.

The CDR3 here is CASSSGGLYNEQFF. This chain uses TRBV5-1 with TRBJ2-1. CDR1 and CDR2 from the germline V gene are SGHRS and YFSETQ. The CDR3 totals 14 residues.

The J gene is TRBJ1-2, the V gene TRBV7-9. Germline CDR1 SEHNR, CDR2 FQNEAQ (reference sequence). This CDR3 is built from 16 residues. This CDR3 reads CASSLGAGDRNYGYTF.

The chain joins TRBV5-1 to TRBJ1-2; with no DNA, the TCRdb D assignment of TRBD1 cannot be verified. This CDR3 has 16 amino acids. Per germline, CDR1 SGHRS and CDR2 YFSETQ. The CDR3 here is CASSLSSDRGIYGYTF.

The gene calls are TRBV7-2 and TRBJ2-5; lacking DNA, the TRBD2 call made by TCRdb goes unchecked. The CDR3 totals 15 residues. Germline V gene lookup returns CDR1 SGHTA and CDR2 FQGNSA. The CDR3 spells CASSPREDALLAQYF.

The V and J genes are TRBV13 and TRBJ1-1; without DNA, the TCRdb call of TRBD1 cannot be checked. The CDR3 is 13 residues long. Germline V gene lookup returns CDR1 PRHDT and CDR2 FYEKMQ (reference sequence). Here the CDR3 reads CASSLAQGMEAFF.